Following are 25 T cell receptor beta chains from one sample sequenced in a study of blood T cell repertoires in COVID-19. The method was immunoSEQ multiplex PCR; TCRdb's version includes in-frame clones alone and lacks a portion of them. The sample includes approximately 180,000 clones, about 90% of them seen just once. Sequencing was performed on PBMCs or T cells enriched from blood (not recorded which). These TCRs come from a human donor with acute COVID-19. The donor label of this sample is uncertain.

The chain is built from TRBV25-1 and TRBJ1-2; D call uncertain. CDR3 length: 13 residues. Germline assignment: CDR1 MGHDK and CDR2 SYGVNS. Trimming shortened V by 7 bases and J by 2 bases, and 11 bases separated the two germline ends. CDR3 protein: CASKSEGNYGYTF. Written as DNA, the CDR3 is TGTGCCAGCAAGTCGGAGGGAAACTATGGCTACACCTTC.

The CDR3 protein is CAIDRPPAANMGGIQETQYF. In nucleotides, the CDR3 is TGTGCCATCGACCGCCCGCCAGCAGCAAATATGGGGGGAATCCAAGAGACCCAGTACTTC. This rearrangement joins TRBV21-1 to TRBJ2-5; the D segment call TRBD2 is taken from the table without a DNA check. TRBV21-1 counts as a pseudogene. The CDR3 spans 20 residues.

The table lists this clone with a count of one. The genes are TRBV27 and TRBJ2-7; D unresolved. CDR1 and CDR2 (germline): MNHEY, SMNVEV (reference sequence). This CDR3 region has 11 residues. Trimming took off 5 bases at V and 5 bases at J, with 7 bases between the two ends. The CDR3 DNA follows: TGTGCCAGCAGTCGCCAGAACGAGCAGTACTTC. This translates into CASSRQNEQYF.

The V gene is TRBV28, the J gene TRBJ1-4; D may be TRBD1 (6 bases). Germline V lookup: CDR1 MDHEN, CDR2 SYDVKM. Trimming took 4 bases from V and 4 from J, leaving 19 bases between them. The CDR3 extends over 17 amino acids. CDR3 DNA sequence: TGTGCCAGCAGTTCCCCTTGGGGGGGGCATGGTAATGAAAAACTGTTTTTT. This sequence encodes CASSSPWGGHGNEKLFF.

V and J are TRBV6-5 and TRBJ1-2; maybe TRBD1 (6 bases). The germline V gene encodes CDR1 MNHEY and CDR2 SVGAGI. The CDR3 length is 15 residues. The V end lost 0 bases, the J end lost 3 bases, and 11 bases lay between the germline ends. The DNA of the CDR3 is TGTGCCAGCAGTTACTCCAGGGACATAGACTATGGCTACACCTTC. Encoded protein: CASSYSRDIDYGYTF.

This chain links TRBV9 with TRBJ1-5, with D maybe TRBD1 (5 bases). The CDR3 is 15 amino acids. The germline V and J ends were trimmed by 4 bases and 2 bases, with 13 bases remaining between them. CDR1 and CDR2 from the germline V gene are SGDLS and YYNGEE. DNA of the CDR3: TGTGCCAGCAGCCTGGGGGAGGGTGGCAATCAGCCCCAGCATTTT. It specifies CASSLGEGGNQPQHF.

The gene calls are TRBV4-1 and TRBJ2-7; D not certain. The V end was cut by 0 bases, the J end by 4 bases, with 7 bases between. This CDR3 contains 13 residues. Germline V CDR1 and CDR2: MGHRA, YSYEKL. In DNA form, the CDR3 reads TGCGCCAGCAGCCAAGATACCACTTACGAGCAGTACTTC. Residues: CASSQDTTYEQYF.

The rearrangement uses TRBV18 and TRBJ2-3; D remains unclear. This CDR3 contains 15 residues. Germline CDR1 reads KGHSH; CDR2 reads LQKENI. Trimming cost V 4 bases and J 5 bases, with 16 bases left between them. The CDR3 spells CASSRGSEHLDTQYF. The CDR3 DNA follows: TGTGCCAGCTCACGCGGATCAGAGCATCTAGATACGCAGTATTTT.

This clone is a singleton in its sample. The CDR3 is CASSLRARVVETQYF. In DNA, the CDR3 is TGTGCCAGCAGCTTGCGGGCCAGGGTTGTAGAGACCCAGTACTTC. The chain has TRBV5-5 and TRBJ2-5, with D maybe TRBD1 (5 bases). The CDR3 has 15 residues. Germline CDR1 SGHKS, CDR2 YYEKEE (reference sequence). V lost 1 base and J lost 4, with 14 bases in between.

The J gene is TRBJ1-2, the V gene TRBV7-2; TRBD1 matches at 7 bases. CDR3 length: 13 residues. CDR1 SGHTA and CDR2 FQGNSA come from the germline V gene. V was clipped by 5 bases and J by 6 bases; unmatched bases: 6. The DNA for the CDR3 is TGTGCCAGCAGCCGCGACAGGGTGAATGGCTACACCTTC. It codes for CASSRDRVNGYTF.

CDR3 residues: CASSQEIEISYEQYF. The CDR3 region has the DNA TGCGCCAGCAGCCAAGAGATAGAGATCTCCTACGAGCAGTACTTC. The rearrangement uses TRBV4-3 and TRBJ2-7; no firm D call. There are 15 residues in the CDR3. Trimming took off 0 bases at V and 0 bases at J, with 9 bases between the two ends. CDR1 and CDR2 (germline): LGHNA, YSLEER.

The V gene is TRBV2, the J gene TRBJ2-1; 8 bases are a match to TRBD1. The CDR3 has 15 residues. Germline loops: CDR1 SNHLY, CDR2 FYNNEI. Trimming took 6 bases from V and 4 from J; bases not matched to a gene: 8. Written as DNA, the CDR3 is TGTGCCAGCAGGCCCGGGACAGGCGTATACAATGAGCAGTTCTTC. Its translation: CASRPGTGVYNEQFF.

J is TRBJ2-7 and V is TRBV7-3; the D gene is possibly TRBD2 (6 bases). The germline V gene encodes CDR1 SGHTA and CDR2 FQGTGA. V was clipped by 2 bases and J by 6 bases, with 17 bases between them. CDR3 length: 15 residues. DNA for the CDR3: TGTGCCAGCAGCTTAGCAGGAGGGGCGGCATCCGAGCAGTACTTC. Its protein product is CASSLAGGAASEQYF.

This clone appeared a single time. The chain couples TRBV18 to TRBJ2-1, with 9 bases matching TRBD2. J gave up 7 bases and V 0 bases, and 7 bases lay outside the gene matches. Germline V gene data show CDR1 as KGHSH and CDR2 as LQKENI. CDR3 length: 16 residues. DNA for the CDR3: TGTGCCAGCTCACCACCTTCGGCGGGGGGGCTGAATGAGCAGTTCTTC. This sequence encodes CASSPPSAGGLNEQFF.

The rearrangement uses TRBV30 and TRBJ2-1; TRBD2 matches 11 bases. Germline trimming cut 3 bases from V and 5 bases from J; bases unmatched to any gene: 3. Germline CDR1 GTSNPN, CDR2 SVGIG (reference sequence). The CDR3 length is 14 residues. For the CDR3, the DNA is TGTGCCTGGAGCGGGACTAGCGGACACAATGAGCAGTTCTTC. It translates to CAWSGTSGHNEQFF.

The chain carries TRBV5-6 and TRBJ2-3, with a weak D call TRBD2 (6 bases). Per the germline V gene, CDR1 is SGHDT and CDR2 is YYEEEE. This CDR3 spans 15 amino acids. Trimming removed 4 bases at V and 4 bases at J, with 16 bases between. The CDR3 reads CASSLLLASADTQYF. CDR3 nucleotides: TGTGCCAGCAGCCTTCTACTAGCTTCGGCAGATACGCAGTATTTT.

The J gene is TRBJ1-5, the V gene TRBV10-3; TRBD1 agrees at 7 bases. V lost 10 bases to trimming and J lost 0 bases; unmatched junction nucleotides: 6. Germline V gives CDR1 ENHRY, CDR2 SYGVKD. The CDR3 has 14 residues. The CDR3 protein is CATGTDNSNQPQHF. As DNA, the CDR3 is TGTGCCACGGGGACAGACAATAGCAATCAGCCCCAGCATTTT.

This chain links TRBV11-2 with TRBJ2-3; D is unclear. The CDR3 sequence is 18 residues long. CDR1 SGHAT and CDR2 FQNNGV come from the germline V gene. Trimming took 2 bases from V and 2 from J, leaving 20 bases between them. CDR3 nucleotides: TGTGCCAGCAGCTTACTCCCCGCGGTCGTGGATTTCACAGATACGCAGTATTTT. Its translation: CASSLLPAVVDFTDTQYF.

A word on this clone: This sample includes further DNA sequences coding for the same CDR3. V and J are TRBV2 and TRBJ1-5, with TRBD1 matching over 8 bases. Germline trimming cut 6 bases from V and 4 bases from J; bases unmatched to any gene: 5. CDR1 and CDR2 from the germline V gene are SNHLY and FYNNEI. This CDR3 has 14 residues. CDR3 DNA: TGTGCCAGCAGCGGGACAGGAGGGAATCAGCCCCAGCATTTT. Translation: CASSGTGGNQPQHF.

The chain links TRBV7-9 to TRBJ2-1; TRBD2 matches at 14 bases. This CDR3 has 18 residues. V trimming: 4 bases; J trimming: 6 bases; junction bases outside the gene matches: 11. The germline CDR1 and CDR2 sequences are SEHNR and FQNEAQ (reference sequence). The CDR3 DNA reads TGTGCCAGCAGCTCCGGACTAGCGGGGGGACCTCGACGCAATGAGCAGTTCTTC. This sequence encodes CASSSGLAGGPRRNEQFF.

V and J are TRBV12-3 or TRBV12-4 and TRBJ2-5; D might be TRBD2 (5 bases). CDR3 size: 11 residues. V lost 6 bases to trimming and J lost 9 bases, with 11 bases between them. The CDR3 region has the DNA TGTGCCAGCAGCCTTGTGAGGGCCCAGTACTTC. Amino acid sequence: CASSLVRAQYF.

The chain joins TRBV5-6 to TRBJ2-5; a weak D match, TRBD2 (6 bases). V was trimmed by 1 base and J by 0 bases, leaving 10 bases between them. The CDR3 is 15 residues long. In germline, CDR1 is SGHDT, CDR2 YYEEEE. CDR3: CASSLIGTDQETQYF. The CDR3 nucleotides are TGTGCCAGCAGCTTGATAGGGACTGACCAAGAGACCCAGTACTTC. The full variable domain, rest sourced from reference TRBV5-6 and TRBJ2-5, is DAGVTQSPTHLIKTRGQQVTLRCSPKSGHDTVSWYQQALGQGPQFIFQYYEEEERQRGNFPDRFSGHQFPNYSSELNVNALLLGDSALYLCASSLIGTDQETQYFGPGTRLLVL.

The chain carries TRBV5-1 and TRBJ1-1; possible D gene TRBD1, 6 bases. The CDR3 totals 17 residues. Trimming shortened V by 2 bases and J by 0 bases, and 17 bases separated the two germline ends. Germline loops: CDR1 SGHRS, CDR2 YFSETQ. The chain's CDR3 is CASSFKTGLEMNTEAFF. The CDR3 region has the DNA TGCGCCAGCAGCTTTAAGACAGGATTGGAAATGAACACTGAAGCTTTCTTT.

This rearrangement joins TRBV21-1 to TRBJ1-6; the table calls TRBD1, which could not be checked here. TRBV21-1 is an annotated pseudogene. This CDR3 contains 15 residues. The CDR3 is CASSKFDREISPLHF. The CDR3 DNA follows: TGTGCCAGCAGCAAATTCGACAGGGAGATATCACCCCTCCACTTT.

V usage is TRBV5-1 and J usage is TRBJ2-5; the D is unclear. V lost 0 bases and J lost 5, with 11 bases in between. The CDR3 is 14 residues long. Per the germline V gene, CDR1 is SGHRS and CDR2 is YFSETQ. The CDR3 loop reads CASSLGAARETQYF. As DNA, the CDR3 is TGCGCCAGCAGCTTGGGGGCAGCCAGGGAGACCCAGTACTTC.